This T cell receptor beta chain was found in a study of shared clonotypes between healthy human individuals. As defined, naive CD8 cells were CD45RO-negative and positively selected for CCR7, with terminally differentiated effector memory CD45RA+ cells excluded. Per germline, CDR1 SGHRS and CDR2 YFSETQ. The CDR3 spans 16 residues. V was pared by 6 bases and J by 0 bases, with 7 bases of the junction left unmatched. Study-wide results and caveats: Represented diversity (both genetic and exposure-history) was limited by the small number of donors.

Sequenced by immunoSEQ multiplex PCR; TCRdb stores in-frame clones only, minus some. The sample consists of over 2 million clones, approximately 95% of them appearing once. Concerning this clone: Antigen: not known.

This TCR came from a man younger than 35 in good health. The chain employs TRBV5-1 and TRBJ2-2; 8 nucleotides match TRBD1. Sequences were obtained from naive CD8+ T cells sorted from blood. Here the CDR3 DNA reads TGCGCCAGCAAGAAAGGGACAGGCTCGAACACCGGGGAGCTGTTTTTT. This sequence encodes CASKKGTGSNTGELFF.